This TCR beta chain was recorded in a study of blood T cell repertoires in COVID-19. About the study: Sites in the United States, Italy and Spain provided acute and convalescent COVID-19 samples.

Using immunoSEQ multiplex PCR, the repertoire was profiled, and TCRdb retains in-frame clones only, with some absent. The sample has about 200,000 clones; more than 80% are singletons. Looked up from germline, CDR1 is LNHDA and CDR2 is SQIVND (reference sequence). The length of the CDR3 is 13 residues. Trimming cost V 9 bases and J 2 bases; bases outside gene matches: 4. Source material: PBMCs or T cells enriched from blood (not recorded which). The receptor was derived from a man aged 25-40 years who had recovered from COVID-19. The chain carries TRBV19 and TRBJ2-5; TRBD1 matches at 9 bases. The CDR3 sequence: CASQGQGQETQYF. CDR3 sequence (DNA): TGTGCCAGCCAGGGACAGGGACAAGAGACCCAGTACTTC.